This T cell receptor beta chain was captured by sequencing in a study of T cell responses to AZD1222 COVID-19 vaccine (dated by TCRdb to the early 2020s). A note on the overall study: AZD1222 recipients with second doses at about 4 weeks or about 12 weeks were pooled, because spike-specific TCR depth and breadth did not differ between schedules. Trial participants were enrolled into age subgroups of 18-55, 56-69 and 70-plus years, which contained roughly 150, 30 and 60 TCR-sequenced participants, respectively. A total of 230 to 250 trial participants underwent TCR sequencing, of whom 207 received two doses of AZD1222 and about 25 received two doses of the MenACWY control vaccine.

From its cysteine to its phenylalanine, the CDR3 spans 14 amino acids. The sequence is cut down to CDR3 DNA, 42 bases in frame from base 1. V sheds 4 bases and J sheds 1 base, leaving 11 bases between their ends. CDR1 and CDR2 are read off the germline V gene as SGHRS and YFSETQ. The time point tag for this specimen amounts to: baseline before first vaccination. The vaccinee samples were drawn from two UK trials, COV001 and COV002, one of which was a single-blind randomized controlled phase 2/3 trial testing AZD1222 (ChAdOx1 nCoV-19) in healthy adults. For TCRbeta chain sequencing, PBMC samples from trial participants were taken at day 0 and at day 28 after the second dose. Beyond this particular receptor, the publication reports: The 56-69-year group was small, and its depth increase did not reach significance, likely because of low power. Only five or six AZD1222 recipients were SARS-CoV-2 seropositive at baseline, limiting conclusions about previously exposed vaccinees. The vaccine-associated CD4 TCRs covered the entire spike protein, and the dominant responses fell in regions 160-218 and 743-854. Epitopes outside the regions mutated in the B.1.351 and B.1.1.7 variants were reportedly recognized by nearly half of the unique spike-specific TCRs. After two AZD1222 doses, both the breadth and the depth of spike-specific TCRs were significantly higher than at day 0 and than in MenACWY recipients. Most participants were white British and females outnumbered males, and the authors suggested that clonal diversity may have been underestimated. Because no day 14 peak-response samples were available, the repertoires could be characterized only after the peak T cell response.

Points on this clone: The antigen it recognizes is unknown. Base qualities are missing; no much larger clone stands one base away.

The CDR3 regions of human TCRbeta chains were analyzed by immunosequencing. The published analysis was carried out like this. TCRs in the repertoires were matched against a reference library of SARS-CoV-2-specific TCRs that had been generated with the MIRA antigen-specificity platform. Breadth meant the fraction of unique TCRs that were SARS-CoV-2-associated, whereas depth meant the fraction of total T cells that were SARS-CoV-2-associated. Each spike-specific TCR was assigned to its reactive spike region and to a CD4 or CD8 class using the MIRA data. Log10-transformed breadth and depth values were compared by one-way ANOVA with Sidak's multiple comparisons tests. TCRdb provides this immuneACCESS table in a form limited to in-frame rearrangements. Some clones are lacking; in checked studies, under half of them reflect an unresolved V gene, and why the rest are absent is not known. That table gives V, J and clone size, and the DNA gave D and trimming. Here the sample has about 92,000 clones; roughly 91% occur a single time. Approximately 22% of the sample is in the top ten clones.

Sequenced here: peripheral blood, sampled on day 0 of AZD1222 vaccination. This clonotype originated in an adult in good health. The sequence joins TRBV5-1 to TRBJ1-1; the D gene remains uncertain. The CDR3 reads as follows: CASSLGPTNTEAFF. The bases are TGCGCCAGCAGCCTCGGACCTACGAACACTGAAGCTTTCTTT.